This T cell receptor (beta chain) derives from a study of T cells in Graves' hyperthyroidism and ophthalmopathy. Study-level points and caveats: In the analysis, a 13 V-J model separated ophthalmopathy from stable hyperthyroidism.

This clonotype was found many times. Its antigen is not known. The source material, RNA transcripts, was used to amplify TCR beta CDR3 regions. A first-round RT-PCR of the TCR CDR3 used the HTBI primer set. TCRdb re-derived calls from the multiplex PCR reads in MiXCR, one entry per CDR3 protein. This sample carries roughly 380,000 distinct CDR3 sequences, approximately 13% of them seen once, and the ten largest clones take approximately 5.8%. Per the germline V gene, CDR1 is DFQATT and CDR2 is SNEGSKA (reference sequence). The ends lost 0 bases at V and 6 bases at J; junction bases unmatched: 11. There are 17 residues in the CDR3. The study enrolled patients aged 18 to 65 with newly diagnosed hyperthyroidism of under 2 months' duration. Fresh peripheral blood, around 9.3 ml of it, supplied the PBMCs.

The TCR sequence derives from a young woman with Graves' hyperthyroidism. Sequencing was carried out using blood. V gene TRBV20-1 combines with J gene TRBJ2-1; 10 bases agree with TRBD2. This chain's CDR3 is CSARDALAGAGGNEQFF. In DNA, the CDR3 is TGCAGTGCTAGAGACGCCCTAGCGGGAGCTGGGGGCAATGAGCAGTTCTTC.